This T cell receptor (beta chain) appears in the sequencing data of a study of blood T cell repertoires in COVID-19. Overall study context: Samples came from the United States, Italy and Spain, spanning acute and convalescent COVID-19.

Method: immunoSEQ multiplex PCR; TCRdb's copy keeps in-frame clones and lacks some. The sample consists of tens of thousands of clones, over 70% of them appearing once. CDR1 and CDR2 from the germline V gene are SGHNT and YENEEA. CDR3 length: 17 residues. V was trimmed by 5 bases and J by 1 base, leaving 17 bases between them. The rearrangement links TRBV11-3 to TRBJ2-2; D may be TRBD2 (5 bases). Sequences were obtained from peripheral blood. The source is a woman aged 45 to 65 with active or convalescent COVID-19. The chain's CDR3 is CASSHPVARGNTGELFF. DNA of the CDR3: TGTGCCAGCAGCCATCCGGTCGCCCGGGGGAACACCGGGGAGCTGTTTTTT.